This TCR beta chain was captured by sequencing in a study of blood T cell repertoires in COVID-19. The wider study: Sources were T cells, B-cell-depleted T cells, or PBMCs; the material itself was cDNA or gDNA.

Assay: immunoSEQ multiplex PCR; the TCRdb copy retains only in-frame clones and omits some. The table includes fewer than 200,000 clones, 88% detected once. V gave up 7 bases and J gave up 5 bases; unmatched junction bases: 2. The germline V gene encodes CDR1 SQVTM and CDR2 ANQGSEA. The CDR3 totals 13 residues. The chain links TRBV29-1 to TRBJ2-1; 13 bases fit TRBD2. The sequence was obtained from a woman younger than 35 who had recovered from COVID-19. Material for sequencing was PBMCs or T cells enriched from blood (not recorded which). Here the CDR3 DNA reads TGCAGCGGGGGGACTAGCGGGAACAATGAGCAGTTCTTC. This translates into CSGGTSGNNEQFF.